Listed below are T cell receptor beta chains from one sample, sequenced in a study of sequential checkpoint blockade in melanoma. Assay used: immunoSEQ multiplex PCR; TCRdb lists only in-frame clones, some missing. The table lists some 35,000 clones, nearly 90% of them singletons. The material sequenced was CD8+ T cells sorted from blood (inferred from file names), taken from a patient given nivolumab and ipilimumab in sequence. The source is a human donor with melanoma. Both conserved end residues are part of each CDR3. A D gene is named only where the DNA matches it firmly. Size is omitted from some rows. Given values are once, few, many or a class for expanded clones.

>16|-|TRBV4-1|-|TRBJ2-3
TGCGCCAGCACCCCCGTGGTAGCGGTAACTGGGGATACGCAGTATTTT
CASTPVVAVTGDTQYF
>15|-|TRBV9|-|TRBJ2-3
TGTGCCAGCAGCGTACGATTACAGGGTACAGATACGCAGTATTTT
CASSVRLQGTDTQYF
>14|TRBD1|TRBV19|-|TRBJ1-2
TGTGCCAGTAGTCTTACAGGGGTTCCCTATGGCTACACCTTC
CASSLTGVPYGYTF
>15|TRBD2|TRBV4-2|-|TRBJ2-2
TGTGCCAGCAGCTTAGCGGGACATGGCACCGGGGAGCTGTTTTTT
CASSLAGHGTGELFF
>12|-|TRBV11-3|-|TRBJ1-1
TGTGCCAGCAGCTTACGGAGCACTGAAGCTTTCTTT
CASSLRSTEAFF
>14|-|TRBV19|-|TRBJ2-1
TGTGCCAGTAGTATAGGCTCAGCGGGCGATGAGCAGTTCTTC
CASSIGSAGDEQFF
>15|-|TRBV9|-|TRBJ2-3
TGTGCCAGCAGCCCCGGGTGGGGGGGCACAGATACGCAGTATTTT
CASSPGWGGTDTQYF
>15|-|TRBV9|-|TRBJ2-1
TGTGCCAGCACCACCGGGGGCGGGAGCTACAATGAGCAGTTCTTC
CASTTGGGSYNEQFF
>9|-|TRBV6-1|-|TRBJ1-1
TGTGCTAGACAGGAGGATCTTTTCTTT
CARQEDLFF
>14|-|TRBV28|-|TRBJ1-1
TGTGCCAGCAGTTTGACAGGAATGAACACTGAAGCTTTCTTT
CASSLTGMNTEAFF
>15|-|TRBV15|-|TRBJ2-5
TGTGCCACCAGCAGAGTGGTAGCATCAACGGAGACCCAGTACTTC
CATSRVVASTETQYF
>17|-|TRBV7-9|-|TRBJ1-1
TGTGCCAGCAGAGACACAGGGAACGACTGGTCGAACACTGAAGCTTTCTTT
CASRDTGNDWSNTEAFF
>12|-|TRBV9|-|TRBJ1-2
TGTGCCAGCACATCAGGGAACTATGGCTACACCTTC
CASTSGNYGYTF
>16|TRBD1|TRBV5-8|-|TRBJ1-1
TGTGCCAGCAGCTTGGTCGGGACAGGGCTAAGGACTGAAGCTTTCTTT
CASSLVGTGLRTEAFF
>12|-|TRBV7-9|few|TRBJ1-5
TGTGCCAGCAGCTTAGATTCTTTCCCCCAGCATTTT
CASSLDSFPQHF
>16|-|TRBV11-1|-|TRBJ2-1
TGTGCCAGCAAACGAAAACAAGAATTCTCCTACAATGAGCAGTTCTTC
CASKRKQEFSYNEQFF
>18|-|TRBV7-2|once|TRBJ2-7
TGTGCCAGCAGGGAGAACACAGGGTCCTACCGACAATCCTACGAGCAGTACTTC
CASRENTGSYRQSYEQYF
>14|TRBD1|TRBV5-8|-|TRBJ1-2
TGTGCCAGCAGCTTGAGGGCAGGGGGCTATGGCTACACCTTC
CASSLRAGGYGYTF
>15|-|TRBV6-5|-|TRBJ2-2
TGTGCCAGCAGTTACGTCGCGTCCGGGACCGGGGAGCTGTTTTTT
CASSYVASGTGELFF
>18|-|TRBV21-1|-|TRBJ2-3
TGTGCCAGCAGCCCCGGGCGGGTACTAGCGGGAGGAACAGATACGCAGTATTTT
CASSPGRVLAGGTDTQYF
>14|TRBD2|TRBV9|-|TRBJ2-5
TGTGCCAGCAGTGGCGGGAGTCTCCAAGAGACCCAGTACTTC
CASSGGSLQETQYF
>17|TRBD1|TRBV14|-|TRBJ2-5
TGTGCCAGCAGCCAAGATCGACAGGGGGGAAAGAAGGAGACCCAGTACTTC
CASSQDRQGGKKETQYF
>15|-|TRBV4-1|-|TRBJ2-7
TGCGCCAGCAGCCCCCCTGGGCGGGAAATCTACGAGCAGTACTTC
CASSPPGREIYEQYF